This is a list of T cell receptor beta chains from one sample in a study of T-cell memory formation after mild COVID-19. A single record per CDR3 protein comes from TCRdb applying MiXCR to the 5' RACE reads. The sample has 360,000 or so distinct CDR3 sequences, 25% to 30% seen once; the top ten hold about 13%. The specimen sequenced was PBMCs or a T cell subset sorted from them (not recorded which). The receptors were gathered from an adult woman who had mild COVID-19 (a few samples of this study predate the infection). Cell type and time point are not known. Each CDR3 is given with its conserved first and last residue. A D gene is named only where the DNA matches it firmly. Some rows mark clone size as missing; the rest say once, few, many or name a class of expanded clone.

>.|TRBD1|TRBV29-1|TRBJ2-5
TGCAGCGTCGACAGGGGGCGGGAGACCCAGTACTTC
CSVDRGRETQYF
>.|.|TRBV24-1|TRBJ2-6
TGTGCCACCGAGAACTCTGGGGCCAACGTCCTGACTTTC
CATENSGANVLTF
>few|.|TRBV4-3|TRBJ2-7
TGCGCCAGCAGCCAAGCCAGACCCTACGAGCAGTACTTC
CASSQARPYEQYF
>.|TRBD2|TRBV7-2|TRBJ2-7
TGTGCCAGCAGCTTACTCCAGGGACTACAGCAGTACTTC
CASSLLQGLQQYF
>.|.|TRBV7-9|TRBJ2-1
TGTGCCAGCAGCTGGGAGTTCTTC
CASSWEFF
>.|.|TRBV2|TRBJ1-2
TGTGCCAGCAGGGATAGTGGCTACACCTTC
CASRDSGYTF
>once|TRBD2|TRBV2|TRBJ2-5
TGTGCCAGCAGTGCCTCTAGACTAGCGTACCAAGAGACCCAGTACTTC
CASSASRLAYQETQYF
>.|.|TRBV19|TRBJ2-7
TGTGCCAGCCGGGACCTGAGCTCCTACGAGCAGTACTTC
CASRDLSSYEQYF
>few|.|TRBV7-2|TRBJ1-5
TGTGCCAGCAGCCCTCGTGGGGGAGGTAGCAATCAGCCCCAGCATTTT
CASSPRGGGSNQPQHF
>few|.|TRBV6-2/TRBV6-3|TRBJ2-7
TGTGCCAGCAGCCCATACTACGAGCAGTACTTC
CASSPYYEQYF
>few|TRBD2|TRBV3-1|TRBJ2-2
TGTGCCAGCAGCCCTCGGGGGGGTCGCGGGGAGCTGTTTTTT
CASSPRGGRGELFF
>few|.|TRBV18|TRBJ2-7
TGTGCCAGCTCACCGCCCGGGACTGACTACGAGCAGTACTTC
CASSPPGTDYEQYF
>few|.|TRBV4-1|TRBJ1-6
TGCGCCAGCAGCCAAGATCGAGAGGGGTTGCCACCCCTCCACTTT
CASSQDREGLPPLHF
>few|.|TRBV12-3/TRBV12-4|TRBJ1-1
TGTGCCAGCAGAAGACAGGACATGAACACTGAAGCTTTCTTT
CASRRQDMNTEAFF
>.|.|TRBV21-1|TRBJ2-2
TGTGCCAGCAGCAAAGAGGGCACAGGGGGCACCGGGGAGCTGTTTTTT
CASSKEGTGGTGELFF
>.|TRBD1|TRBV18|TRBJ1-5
TGTGCCAGCTCACCGGACAGGAGCAATCAGCCCCAGCATTTT
CASSPDRSNQPQHF
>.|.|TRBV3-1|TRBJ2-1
TGTGCCAGCAGCCAAGGAGTAGATTTGGTCTACAATGAGCAGTTCTTC
CASSQGVDLVYNEQFF
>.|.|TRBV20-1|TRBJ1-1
TGCAGTGCTAGAGACCACAGGAGGAGCCTTATGACGGCTGAAGCTTTCTTT
CSARDHRRSLMTAEAFF
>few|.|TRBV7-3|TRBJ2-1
TGTGCCAGCAGCTTCCCTCTCGGGGAGCAGTTCTTC
CASSFPLGEQFF
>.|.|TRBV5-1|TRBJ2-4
TGCGCCAGCAGCTTCTCCCAGGGGAACATTCAGTACTTC
CASSFSQGNIQYF
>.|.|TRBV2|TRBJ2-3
TGTGCCAGCATTAGCATTCGCACAGATACGCAGTATTTT
CASISIRTDTQYF
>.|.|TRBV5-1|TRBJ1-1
TGCGCCAGCAGCTTGGCTATCGAGGGTACCGAAGCTTTCTTT
CASSLAIEGTEAFF
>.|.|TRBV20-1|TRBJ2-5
TGCAGTGCTAGCAGGGAGCCCCAAGAGACCCAGTACTTC
CSASREPQETQYF